The clone carrying this TCR beta chain has only one observation. Its antigen is not identified. This record belongs to a study of cytomegalovirus exposure and HLA in healthy donors. Study-wide findings and caveats: Highly shared variants forming one cluster were likely a sequencing artifact. V- and J-gene trimming of TCR beta was linked (in a later analysis) to a missense DCLRE1C variant.

Trimming removed 6 bases from V and 2 bases from J, with 13 bases in between. Germline values: CDR1 LNHDA, CDR2 SQIVND (reference sequence). The CDR3 is 14 amino acids. PCR used 60 Vbeta primers and 13 Jbeta primers. Using immunoSEQ multiplex PCR, the repertoire was profiled, and TCRdb retains in-frame clones only, with some absent. Of around 140,000 clones listed, roughly 80% are singletons. The V gene is TRBV19, the J gene TRBJ2-5; D is possibly TRBD1 (6 bases). This clonotype originated in a man between 35 and 55 years old in good health and CMV-seronegative. The sample was PBMCs. CDR3 sequence: CASRSGGRQETQYF. CDR3 bases: TGTGCCAGTAGGAGTGGGGGCCGGCAAGAGACCCAGTACTTC.